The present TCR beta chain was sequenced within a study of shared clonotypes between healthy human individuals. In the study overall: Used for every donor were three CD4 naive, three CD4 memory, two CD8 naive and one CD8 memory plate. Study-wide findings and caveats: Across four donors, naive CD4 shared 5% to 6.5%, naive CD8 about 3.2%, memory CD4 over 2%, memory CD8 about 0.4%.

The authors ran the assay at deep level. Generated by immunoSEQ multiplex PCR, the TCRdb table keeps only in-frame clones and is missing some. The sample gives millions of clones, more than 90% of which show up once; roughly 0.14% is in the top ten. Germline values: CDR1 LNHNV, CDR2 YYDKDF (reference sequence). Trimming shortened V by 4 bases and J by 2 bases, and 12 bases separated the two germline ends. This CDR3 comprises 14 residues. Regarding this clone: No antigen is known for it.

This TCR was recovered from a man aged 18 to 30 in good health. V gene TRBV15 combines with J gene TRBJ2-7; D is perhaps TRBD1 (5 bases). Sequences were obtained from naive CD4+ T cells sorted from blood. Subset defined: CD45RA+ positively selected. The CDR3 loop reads CATSIGHIPYEQYF. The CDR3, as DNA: TGTGCCACCAGCATTGGACACATCCCCTACGAGCAGTACTTC.